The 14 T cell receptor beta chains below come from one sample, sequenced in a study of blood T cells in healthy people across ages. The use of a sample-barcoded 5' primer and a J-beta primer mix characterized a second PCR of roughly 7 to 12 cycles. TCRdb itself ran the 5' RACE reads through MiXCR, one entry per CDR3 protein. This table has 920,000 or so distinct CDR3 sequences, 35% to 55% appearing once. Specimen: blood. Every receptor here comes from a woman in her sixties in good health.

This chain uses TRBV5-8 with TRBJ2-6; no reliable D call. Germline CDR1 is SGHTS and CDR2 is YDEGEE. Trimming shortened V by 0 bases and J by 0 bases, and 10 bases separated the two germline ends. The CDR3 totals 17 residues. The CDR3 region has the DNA TGTGCCAGCAGCTTGGGGGTACATCTCTCTGGGGCCAACGTCCTGACTTTC. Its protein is CASSLGVHLSGANVLTF.

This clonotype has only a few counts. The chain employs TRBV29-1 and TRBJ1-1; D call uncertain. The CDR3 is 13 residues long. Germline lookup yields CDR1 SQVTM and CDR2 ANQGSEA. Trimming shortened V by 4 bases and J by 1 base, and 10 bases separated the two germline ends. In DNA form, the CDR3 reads TGCAGCGTTGCCCCAGGCCCGAACACTGAAGCTTTCTTT. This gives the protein CSVAPGPNTEAFF. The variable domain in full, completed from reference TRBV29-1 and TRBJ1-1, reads SAVISQKPSRDICQRGTSLTIQCQVDSQVTMMFWYRQQPGQSLTLIATANQGSEATYESGFVIDKFPISRPNLTFSTLTVSNMSPEDSSIYLCSVAPGPNTEAFFGQGTRLTVV.

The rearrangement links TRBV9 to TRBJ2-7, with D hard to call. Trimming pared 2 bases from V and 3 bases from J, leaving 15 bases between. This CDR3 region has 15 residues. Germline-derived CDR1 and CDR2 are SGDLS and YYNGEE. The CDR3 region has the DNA TGTGCCAGCAGCGTTGGTTCGACATCCTACTACGAGCAGTACTTC. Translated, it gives CASSVGSTSYYEQYF.

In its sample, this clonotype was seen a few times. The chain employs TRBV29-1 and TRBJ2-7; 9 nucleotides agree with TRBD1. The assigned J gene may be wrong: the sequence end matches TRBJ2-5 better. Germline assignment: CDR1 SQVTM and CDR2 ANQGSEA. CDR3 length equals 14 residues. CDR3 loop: CSVTGQGFWETQYF. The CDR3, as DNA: TGCAGCGTCACAGGACAGGGGTTTTGGGAGACCCAGTACTTC.

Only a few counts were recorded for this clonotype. CDR3 sequence reads: CASSQDIYREGQTQYF. The CDR3 nucleotides are TGTGCCAGCAGCCAAGATATTTATCGGGAGGGGCAGACCCAGTACTTC. The rearrangement joins TRBV4-2 to TRBJ2-5; 8 positions match TRBD2. CDR3 length: 16 residues. Germline CDR1 is LGHNA and CDR2 is YNFKEQ. V shed 0 bases and J 6 bases; nucleotides not matched to a gene: 9.

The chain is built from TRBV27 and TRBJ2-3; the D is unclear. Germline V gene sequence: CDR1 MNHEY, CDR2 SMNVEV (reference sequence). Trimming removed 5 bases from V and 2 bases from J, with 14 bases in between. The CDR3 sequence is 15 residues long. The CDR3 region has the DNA TGTGCCAGCAGTATAGTACCCTCGACCACAGATACGCAGTATTTT. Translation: CASSIVPSTTDTQYF.

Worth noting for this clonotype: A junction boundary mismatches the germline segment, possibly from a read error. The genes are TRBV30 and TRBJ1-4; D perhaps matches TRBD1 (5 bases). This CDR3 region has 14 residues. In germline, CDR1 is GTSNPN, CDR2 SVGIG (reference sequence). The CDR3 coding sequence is TGTGCCTGGAGGAGACAGCCGGCTAATGGAAAACTGTTTTTT. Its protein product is CAWRRQPANGKLFF.

This CDR3 is CASQTGPYGYTF. The CDR3 DNA is TGCGCCAGCCAGACAGGGCCTTATGGCTACACCTTC. The chain recombines TRBV10-2 with TRBJ1-2, with 7 bases aligning to TRBD1. The J segment lost 5 bases and the V segment lost 8 bases, leaving 5 bases of the junction unmatched. Per germline, CDR1 WSHSY and CDR2 SAAADI. CDR3 length equals 12 residues.

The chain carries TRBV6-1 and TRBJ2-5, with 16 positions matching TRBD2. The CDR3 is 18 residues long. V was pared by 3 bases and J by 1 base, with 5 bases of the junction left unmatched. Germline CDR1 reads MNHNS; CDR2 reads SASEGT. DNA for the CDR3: TGTGCCAGCAGTGACCCGGGACTAGCGGGAGGGCTCCAAGAGACCCAGTACTTC. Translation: CASSDPGLAGGLQETQYF.

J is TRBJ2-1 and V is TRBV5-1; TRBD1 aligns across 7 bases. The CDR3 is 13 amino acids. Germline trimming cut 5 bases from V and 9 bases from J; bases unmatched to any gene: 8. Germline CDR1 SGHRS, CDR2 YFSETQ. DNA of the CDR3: TGCGCCAGCAGGGAACAGGGGCTCTCTGAGCAGTTCTTC. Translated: CASREQGLSEQFF.

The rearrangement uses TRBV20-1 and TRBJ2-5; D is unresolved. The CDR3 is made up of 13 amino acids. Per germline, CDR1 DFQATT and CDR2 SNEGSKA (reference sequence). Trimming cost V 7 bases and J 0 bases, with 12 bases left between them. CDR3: CSVFIGYQETQYF. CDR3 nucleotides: TGCAGTGTCTTTATTGGGTACCAAGAGACCCAGTACTTC.

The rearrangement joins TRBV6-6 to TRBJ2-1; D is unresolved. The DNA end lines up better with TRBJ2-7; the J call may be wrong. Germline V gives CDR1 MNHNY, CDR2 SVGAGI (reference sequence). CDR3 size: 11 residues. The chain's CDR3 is CASRTSDEQYF. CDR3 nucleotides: TGTGCCAGCAGGACATCAGATGAGCAGTACTTC.

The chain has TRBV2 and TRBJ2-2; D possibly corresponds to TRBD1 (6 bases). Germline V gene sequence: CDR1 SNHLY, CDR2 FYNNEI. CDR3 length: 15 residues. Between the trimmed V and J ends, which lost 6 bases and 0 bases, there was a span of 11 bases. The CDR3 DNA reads TGTGCCAGCAGATTGACAGGAGCGAACACCGGGGAGCTGTTTTTT. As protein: CASRLTGANTGELFF.

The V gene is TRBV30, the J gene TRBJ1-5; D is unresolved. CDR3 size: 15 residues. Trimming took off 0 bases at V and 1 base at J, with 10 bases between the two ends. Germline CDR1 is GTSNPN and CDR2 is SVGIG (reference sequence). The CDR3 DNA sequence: TGTGCCTGGAGTGTACGAGGGATAAGCAATCAGCCCCAGCATTTT. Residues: CAWSVRGISNQPQHF. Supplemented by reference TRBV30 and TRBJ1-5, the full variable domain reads SQTIHQWPATLVQPVGSPLSLECTVEGTSNPNLYWYRQAAGRGLQLLFYSVGIGQISSEVPQNLSASRPQDRQFILSSKKLLLSDSGFYLCAWSVRGISNQPQHFGDGTRLSIL.